This T cell receptor (beta chain) was recovered during a study of T cells after yellow fever vaccination. Study results and limitations: Peaking on day 5 versus 15, the secondary response was faster but weaker. Some clonotypes were seen in both the CD4 and the CD8 compartments. These made up a small share and likely arose from convergent recombination.

V was cut by 9 bases and J by 1 base, with 12 bases left in between. The germline gives CDR1 LNHNV, CDR2 YYDKDF (reference sequence). There are 13 residues in the CDR3. This clonotype has ten or more counts. Its antigen remains unidentified. The 5'RACE template-switching step produced TCR cDNA and added a universal primer site and UMIs. One entry per CDR3 protein, called by TCRdb with MiXCR from the 5' RACE reads. The data show roughly 250,000 distinct CDR3 sequences, over 10% seen once. The starting material was CD4+ T cells sorted from PBMCs, obtained 45 days after the yellow fever booster vaccination. The TCR sequence derives from a man aged 30 to 45 who received the YFV17D yellow fever vaccine. The chain joins TRBV15 to TRBJ1-1; maybe TRBD1 (6 bases). The CDR3 coding sequence is TGTGCCACAGGGGCCAGGGGGAACACTGAAGCTTTCTTT. Its translation: CATGARGNTEAFF.